The source of this T cell receptor (beta chain) is a study of vaccination effects on CD4 cells after COVID-19. Sequencing was preceded by expansion of antigen-specific CD4+ T cells with viral peptide pools in the ViraFEST assay. When less than 11 days of culture had elapsed, CD4+ T cells were isolated. Subjects were given two BNT162b2 or mRNA-1273 vaccine doses. In regard to this clone: What it recognizes is unknown.

Sequencing used immunoSEQ multiplex PCR; TCRdb keeps in-frame clones, though not all of them. The repertoire holds about 33,000 clones, with around 80% as singletons. In germline, CDR1 is WSHSY, CDR2 SAAADI. V was trimmed by 5 bases and J by 4 bases, leaving 12 bases between them. This CDR3 comprises 13 residues. The receptor's source is a human donor who received a COVID-19 vaccine. Some clones in this sample may be carry-over from other donors' samples. The sequencing here drew on CD4+ T cells from PBMCs cultured with HCoV-NL63 spike peptides, taken after COVID-19 vaccination. V gene TRBV10-2 combines with J gene TRBJ2-7; no firm D call. In nucleotides, the CDR3 is TGCGCCAGCAGTTTAAGTAGAGAATACGAGCAGTACGTC. This gives the protein CASSLSREYEQYV.